Shown below are 4 T cell receptor beta chains from a single sample sequenced in a study of PD-1 blockade in classical Hodgkin lymphoma. Time point meaning: cycle 4 day 1 (C4D1), after less than 7 weeks of nivolumab. Brentuximab vedotin exposure varied, and every patient relapsed after autologous stem cell transplantation. The table came from immunoSEQ multiplex PCR; TCRdb's copy has only in-frame clones and leaves some out. The repertoire holds 31,000 or so clones, with less than 75% as singletons. The material was peripheral blood mononuclear cells (PBMCs), obtained before the fourth cycle of nivolumab. All receptors derive from a human donor with classical Hodgkin lymphoma.

This clone counts as medium-sized. The chain employs TRBV7-2 and TRBJ2-4, with D tentatively TRBD1 or TRBD2 (6 bases each). CDR3 size: 15 residues. The V gene lost 5 bases and the J gene lost 8 bases, with 19 bases spanning the gap. CDR1 is SGHTA and CDR2 is FQGNSA in the germline V gene. The CDR3 DNA reads as TGTGCCAGCAGCCCCACTTACAGGGAGGAAGACATTCAGTACTTC. Its translation: CASSPTYREEDIQYF.

The chain links TRBV4-1 to TRBJ2-3; 10 bases are shared with TRBD2. The CDR3 is made up of 17 amino acids. The J segment lost 1 base and the V segment lost 4 bases, leaving 8 bases of the junction unmatched. Germline CDR1 MGHRA, CDR2 YSYEKL. The CDR3 reads CASSLSPGTSGTDTQYF. The CDR3 nucleotides read TGCGCCAGCAGCCTCTCACCAGGGACTAGCGGCACAGATACGCAGTATTTT.

This chain uses TRBV19 with TRBJ1-5, with a tentative D call TRBD1 (5 bases). CDR3 length: 16 amino acids. V lost 7 bases and J lost 0, with 16 bases in between. In germline, CDR1 is LNHDA, CDR2 SQIVND (reference sequence). CDR3 sequence: CASNGGKFGSNQPQHF. Here the CDR3 DNA reads TGTGCCAGTAACGGGGGAAAATTCGGTAGCAATCAGCCCCAGCATTTT.

This rearrangement joins TRBV5-1 to TRBJ1-1; 7 bases align to TRBD1. The CDR3 length is 13 residues. Germline V gene lookup returns CDR1 SGHRS and CDR2 YFSETQ. Trimming at V came to 2 bases and at J to 6 bases, leaving 4 bases not matched to a gene. The CDR3 is CASSFTGEAEAFF. The CDR3 DNA reads TGCGCCAGCAGCTTTACAGGGGAGGCTGAAGCTTTCTTT. Full variable domain (remainder filled in from reference TRBV5-1 and TRBJ1-1): KAGVTQTPRYLIKTRGQQVTLSCSPISGHRSVSWYQQTPGQGLQFLFEYFSETQRNKGNFPGRFSGRQFSNSRSEMNVSTLELGDSALYLCASSFTGEAEAFFGQGTRLTVV.